This TCR beta chain was documented in a study of blood T cell repertoires in COVID-19. Across under 25 US areas, participants ranged in age from about 18 to 100 years. Clinical history reported by participants formed the basis on which cohorts were assigned. Original handling: Estimates of nucleated cell counts were drawn from the amplification of reference gene primers. Measured with immunoSEQ multiplex PCR; TCRdb has only the in-frame clones, and not every one. Clone size and the V and J calls come from that table; the DNA yielded D and trimming. Among about 160,000 clones listed, approximately 84% were seen once. This clonotype was sampled from a middle-aged woman with acute COVID-19. Material: PBMCs or T cells enriched from blood (not recorded which).

CDR3 in amino acids: CASSFSGVGTEAFF. The CDR3 DNA reads TGCGCCAGCAGCTTCTCAGGGGTTGGGACTGAAGCTTTCTTT. V gene TRBV5-1 combines with J gene TRBJ1-1; tentative D call: TRBD1 (6 bases). CDR3 length equals 14 residues. Trimming removed 2 bases from V and 5 bases from J, with 13 bases in between. Per germline, CDR1 SGHRS and CDR2 YFSETQ.